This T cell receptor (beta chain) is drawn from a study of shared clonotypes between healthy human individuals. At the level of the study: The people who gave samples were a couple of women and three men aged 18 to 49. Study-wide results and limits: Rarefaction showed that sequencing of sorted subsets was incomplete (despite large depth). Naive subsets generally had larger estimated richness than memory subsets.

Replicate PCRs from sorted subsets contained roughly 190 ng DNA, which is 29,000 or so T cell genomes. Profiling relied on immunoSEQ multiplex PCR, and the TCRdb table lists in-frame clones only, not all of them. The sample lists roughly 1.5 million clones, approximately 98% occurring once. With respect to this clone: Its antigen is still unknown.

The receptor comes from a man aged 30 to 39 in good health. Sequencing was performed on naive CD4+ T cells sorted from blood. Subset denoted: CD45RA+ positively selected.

The CDR3 DNA sequence: TGTGCCAGCAGCGCTACAGGGTATGGTGACGGCTACACCTTC. Translation: CASSATGYGDGYTF. The V call is TRBV6-6, the J call TRBJ1-2, with TRBD1 as a possible D gene (6 bases). Per the germline V gene, CDR1 is MNHNY and CDR2 is SVGAGI (reference sequence). The CDR3 totals 14 residues. V was trimmed by 6 bases and J by 8 bases, leaving 19 bases between them.